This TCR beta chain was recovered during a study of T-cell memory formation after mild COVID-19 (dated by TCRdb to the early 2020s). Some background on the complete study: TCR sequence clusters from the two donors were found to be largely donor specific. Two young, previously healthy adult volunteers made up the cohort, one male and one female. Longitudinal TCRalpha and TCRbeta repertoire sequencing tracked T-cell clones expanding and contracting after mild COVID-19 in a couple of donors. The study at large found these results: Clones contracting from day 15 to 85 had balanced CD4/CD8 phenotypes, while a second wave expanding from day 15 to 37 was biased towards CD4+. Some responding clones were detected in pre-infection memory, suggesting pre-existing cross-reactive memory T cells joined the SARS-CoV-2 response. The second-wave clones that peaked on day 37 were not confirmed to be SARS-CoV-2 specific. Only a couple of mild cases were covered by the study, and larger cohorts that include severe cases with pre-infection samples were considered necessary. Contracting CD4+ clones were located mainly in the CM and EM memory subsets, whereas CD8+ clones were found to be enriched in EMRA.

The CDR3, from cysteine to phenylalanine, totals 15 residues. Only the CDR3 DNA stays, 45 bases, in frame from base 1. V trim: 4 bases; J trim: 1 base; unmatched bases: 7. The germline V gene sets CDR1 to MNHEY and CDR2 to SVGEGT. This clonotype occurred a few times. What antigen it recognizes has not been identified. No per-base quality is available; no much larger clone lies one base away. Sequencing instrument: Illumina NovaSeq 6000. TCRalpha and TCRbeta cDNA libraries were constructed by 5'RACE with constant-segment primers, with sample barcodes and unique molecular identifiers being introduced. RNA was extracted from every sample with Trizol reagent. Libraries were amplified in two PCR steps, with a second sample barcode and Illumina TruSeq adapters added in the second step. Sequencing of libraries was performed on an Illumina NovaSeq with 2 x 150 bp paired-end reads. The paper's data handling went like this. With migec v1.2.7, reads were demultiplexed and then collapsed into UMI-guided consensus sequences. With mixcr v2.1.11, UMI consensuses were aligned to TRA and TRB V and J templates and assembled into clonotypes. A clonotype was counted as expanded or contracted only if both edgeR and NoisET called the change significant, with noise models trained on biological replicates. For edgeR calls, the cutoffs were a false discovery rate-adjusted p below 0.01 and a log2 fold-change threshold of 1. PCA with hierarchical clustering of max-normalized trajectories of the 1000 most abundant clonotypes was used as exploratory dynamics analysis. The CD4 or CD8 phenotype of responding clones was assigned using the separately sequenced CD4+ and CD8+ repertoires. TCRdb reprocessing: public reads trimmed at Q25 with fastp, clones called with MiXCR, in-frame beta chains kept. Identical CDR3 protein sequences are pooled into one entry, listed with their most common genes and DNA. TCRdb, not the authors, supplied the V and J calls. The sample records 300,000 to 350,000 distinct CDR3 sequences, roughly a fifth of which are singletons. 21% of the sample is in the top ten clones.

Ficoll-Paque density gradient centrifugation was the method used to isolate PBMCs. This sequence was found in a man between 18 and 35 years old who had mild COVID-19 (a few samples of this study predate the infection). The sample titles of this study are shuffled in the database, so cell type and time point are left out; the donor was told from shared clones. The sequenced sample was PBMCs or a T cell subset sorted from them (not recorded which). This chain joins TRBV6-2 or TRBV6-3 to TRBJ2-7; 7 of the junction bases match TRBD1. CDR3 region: CASSWGQKGSYEQYF. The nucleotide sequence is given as TGTGCCAGCAGTTGGGGACAGAAGGGGTCCTACGAGCAGTACTTC.